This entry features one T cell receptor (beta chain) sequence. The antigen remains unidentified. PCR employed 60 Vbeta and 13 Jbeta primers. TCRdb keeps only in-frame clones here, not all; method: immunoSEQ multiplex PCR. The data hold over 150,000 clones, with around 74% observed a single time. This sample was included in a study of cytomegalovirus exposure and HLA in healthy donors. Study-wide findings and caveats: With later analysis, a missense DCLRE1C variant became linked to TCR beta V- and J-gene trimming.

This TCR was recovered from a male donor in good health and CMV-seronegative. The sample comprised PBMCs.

CDR3 in DNA: TGCGCCAGCAGCTTGGGAGGCGACGGCAATCAGCCCCAGCATTTT. This translates into CASSLGGDGNQPQHF. This rearrangement joins TRBV5-1 to TRBJ1-5, with no clear D. Germline V CDR1 and CDR2: SGHRS, YFSETQ. V was shortened by 0 bases and J by 2 bases, with 9 bases between the two germline ends. The CDR3 extends over 15 amino acids.